The following is a T cell receptor beta chain sequence with its context. Method: immunoSEQ multiplex PCR; TCRdb's copy keeps in-frame clones and lacks some. The sample has 210,000 or so clones, 88% seen once; the top ten hold roughly 3.7%. The sample originates from a study of blood T cell repertoires in COVID-19. Study-level information: Donors in the United States, Italy and Spain gave samples during acute or convalescent COVID-19. T cells, B-cell-depleted T cells, or PBMCs provided the cDNA or gDNA that served as material.

Participant age was about 18 to 89 years, and participants resided in around 24 US areas. Cohorts were assigned according to the clinical history that participants reported. J gave up 5 bases and V 4 bases, and 0 bases lay outside the gene matches. The CDR3 has 12 amino acids. Germline V CDR1 and CDR2: MGHDK, SYGVNS. Input material: PBMCs or T cells enriched from blood (not recorded which). This TCR was sampled from a woman aged 30 to 39 who had been exposed to COVID-19. The rearrangement uses TRBV25-1 and TRBJ2-7; 9 nucleotides line up with TRBD1. Here the CDR3 DNA reads TGTGCCAGCAGTGGGGACAGGGACGAGCAGTACTTC. Translated: CASSGDRDEQYF.